Detailed here is one TCR beta chain. Its target antigen remains unknown. No base qualities exist here, and no much larger clone lies one base off it. The entry originates in a study of blood T cell repertoires in COVID-19 (dated by TCRdb to the early 2020s). Context from the whole study: The collaborator samples originated in the United States, Italy and Spain and spanned the acute and convalescent phases of COVID-19. The material from the prospective study consisted of cDNA or gDNA derived from T cells, B-cell-depleted T cells, or PBMCs. The dataset comprised deeply sampled blood TCRbeta repertoires from subjects exposed to, actively infected with, or recovered from COVID-19. The repertoires were released in a freely available public database intended as a resource for research on the immune response to SARS-CoV-2. The samples were drawn from two sources: the first 160 participants of the ongoing ImmuneRACE study, and 1,000 to 1,500 subjects contributed by 6 global collaborators. A de-identified subject ID, COVID-19 status, age in years and sex were almost always included in the sample metadata. HLA class I and class II types, where available, came from metadata supplied by the sample provider rather than from assay-based typing. Paper-wide results and their limitations: Clinical and demographic metadata were provided uncurated, with the amount varying by source and participant.

Another Seattle source contributed samples from volunteer blood donors who had recovered from COVID-19. The collaborating institutions used their own protocols to collect whole blood in K2EDTA tubes. Collaborator samples were shipped for TCRbeta analysis as frozen whole blood, isolated PBMCs, or DNA extracted from either sample type. Via the germline V gene, CDR1 is MNHEY and CDR2 SVGAGI. The CDR3 contains 16 residues, cysteine and phenylalanine counted. Solely the CDR3 DNA is kept, with 48 bases framed from the first base. For this chain, trimming is 0 bases at the V end and 5 bases at the J end, and the number of junction bases without a gene match is 8. TCRbeta CDR3 regions were amplified from genomic DNA by means of the immunoSEQ Assay, a bias-controlled multiplex PCR. The authors' analysis ran thus. Nucleated cell counts per sample were estimated from amplification of reference gene primers within the assay. Sequence reads were collapsed and filtered to measure the absolute abundance of every unique TCRbeta CDR3 rearrangement. For each sample, productive Simpson clonality was calculated as the square root of Simpson's diversity index over productive rearrangements. Not all clones reach the TCRdb copy of this immuneACCESS table, which keeps in-frame sequences only. Checked studies attribute under half of the gap to unresolved V genes and leave the rest unexplained. V and J calls and clone size are given by that table; D and trimming were obtained from the DNA. This sample holds a few hundred thousand clones; around 88% were observed only once. Of the sample, more than 6.5% is held by the ten largest clones.

The sequence was obtained from a woman under 40 who had recovered from COVID-19. Sequenced sample: peripheral blood. The chain links TRBV6-5 with TRBJ2-5, and TRBD2 matches 8 of the central bases. The nucleotide sequence is TGTGCCAGCAGTTACTCCCTAGGTAGCGGGGCGGAGACCCAGTACTTC. This is translated as CASSYSLGSGAETQYF.